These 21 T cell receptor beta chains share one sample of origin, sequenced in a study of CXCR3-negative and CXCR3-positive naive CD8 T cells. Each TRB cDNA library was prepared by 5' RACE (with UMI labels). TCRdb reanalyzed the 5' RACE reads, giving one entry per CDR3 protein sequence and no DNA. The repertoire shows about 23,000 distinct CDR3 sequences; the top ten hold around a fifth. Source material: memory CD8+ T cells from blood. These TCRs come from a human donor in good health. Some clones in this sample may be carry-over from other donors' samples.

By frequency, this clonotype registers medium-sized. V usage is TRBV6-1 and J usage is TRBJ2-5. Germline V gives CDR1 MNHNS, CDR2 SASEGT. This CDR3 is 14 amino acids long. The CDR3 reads CASSDPGMQETQYF.

The CDR3 loop reads CASSRTGGFLDEQYF. The J gene is TRBJ2-7, the V gene TRBV11-2; the D gene TCRdb calls, TRBD1, cannot be checked with no DNA. Germline CDR1 is SGHAT and CDR2 is FQNNGV. The CDR3 extends over 15 amino acids.

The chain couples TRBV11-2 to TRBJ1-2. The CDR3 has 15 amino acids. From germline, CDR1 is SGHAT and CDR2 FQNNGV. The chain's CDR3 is CASSLGHGPNYGYTF.

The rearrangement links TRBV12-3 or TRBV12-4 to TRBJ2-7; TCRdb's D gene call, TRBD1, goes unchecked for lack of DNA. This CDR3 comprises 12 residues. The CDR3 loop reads CASSSARGEQYF.

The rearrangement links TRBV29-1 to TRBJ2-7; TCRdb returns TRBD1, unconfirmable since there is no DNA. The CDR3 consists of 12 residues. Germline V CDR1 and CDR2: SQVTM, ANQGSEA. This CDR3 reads CSGVGQSYEQYF.

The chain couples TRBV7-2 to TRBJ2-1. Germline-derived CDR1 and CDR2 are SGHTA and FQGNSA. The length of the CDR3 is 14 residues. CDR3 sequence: CASSFTGPYNEQFF.

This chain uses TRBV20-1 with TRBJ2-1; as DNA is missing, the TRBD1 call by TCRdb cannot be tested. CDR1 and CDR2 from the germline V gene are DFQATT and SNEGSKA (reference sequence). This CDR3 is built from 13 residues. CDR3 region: CSARGQADNEQFF.

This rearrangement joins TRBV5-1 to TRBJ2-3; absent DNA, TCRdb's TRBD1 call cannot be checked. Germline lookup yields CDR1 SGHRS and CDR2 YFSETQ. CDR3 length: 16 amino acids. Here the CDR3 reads CASSFQGASFTDTQYF.

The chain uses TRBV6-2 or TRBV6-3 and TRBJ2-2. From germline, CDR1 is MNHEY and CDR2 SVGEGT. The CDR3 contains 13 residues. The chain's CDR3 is CASTPTETGELFF.

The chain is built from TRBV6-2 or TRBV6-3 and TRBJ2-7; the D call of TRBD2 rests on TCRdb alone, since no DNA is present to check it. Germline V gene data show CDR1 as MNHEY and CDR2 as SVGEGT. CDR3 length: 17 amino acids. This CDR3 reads CASWTSVSPARVYEQYF.

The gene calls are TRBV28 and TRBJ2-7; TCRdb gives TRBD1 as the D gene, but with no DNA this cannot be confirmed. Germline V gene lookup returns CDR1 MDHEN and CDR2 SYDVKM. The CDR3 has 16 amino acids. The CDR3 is CASSPYWAGGDYEQYF. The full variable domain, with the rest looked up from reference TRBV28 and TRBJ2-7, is DVKVTQSSRYLVKRTGEKVFLECVQDMDHENMFWYRQDPGLGLRLIYFSYDVKMKEKGDIPEGYSVSREKKERFSLILESASTNQTSMYLCASSPYWAGGDYEQYFGPGTRLTVT.

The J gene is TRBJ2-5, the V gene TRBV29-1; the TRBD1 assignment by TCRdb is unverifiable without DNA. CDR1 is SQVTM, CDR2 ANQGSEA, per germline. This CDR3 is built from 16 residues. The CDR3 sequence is CSVGGVYGEPQETQYF.

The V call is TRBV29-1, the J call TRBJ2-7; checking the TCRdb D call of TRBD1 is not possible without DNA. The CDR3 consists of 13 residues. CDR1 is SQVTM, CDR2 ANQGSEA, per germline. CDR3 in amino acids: CSVEAGQGYEQYF.

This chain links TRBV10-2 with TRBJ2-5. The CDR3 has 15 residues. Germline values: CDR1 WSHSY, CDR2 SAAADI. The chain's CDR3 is CASGGPIVGVETQYF.

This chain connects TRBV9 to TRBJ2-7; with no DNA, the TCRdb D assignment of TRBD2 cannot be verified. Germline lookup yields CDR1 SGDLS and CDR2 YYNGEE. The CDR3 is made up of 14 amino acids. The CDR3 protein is CASSVGTSGYEQYF. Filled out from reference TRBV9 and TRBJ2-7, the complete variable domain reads DSGVTQTPKHLITATGQRVTLRCSPRSGDLSVYWYQQSLDQGLQFLIQYYNGEERAKGNILERFSAQQFPDLHSELNLSSLELGDSALYFCASSVGTSGYEQYFGPGTRLTVT.

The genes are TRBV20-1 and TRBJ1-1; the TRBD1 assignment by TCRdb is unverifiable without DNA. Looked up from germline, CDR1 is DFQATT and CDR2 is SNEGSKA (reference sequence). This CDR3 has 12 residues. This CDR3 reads CSAPQGSTEAFF.

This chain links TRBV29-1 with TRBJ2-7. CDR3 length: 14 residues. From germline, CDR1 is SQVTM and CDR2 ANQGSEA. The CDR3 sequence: CSAKGYRDSYEQYF.

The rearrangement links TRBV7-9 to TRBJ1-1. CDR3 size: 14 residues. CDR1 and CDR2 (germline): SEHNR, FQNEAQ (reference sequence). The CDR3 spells CASSLGAGNTEAFF.

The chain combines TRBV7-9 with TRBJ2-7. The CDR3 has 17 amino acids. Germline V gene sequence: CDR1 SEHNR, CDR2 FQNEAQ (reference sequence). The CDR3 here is CASSLVSPSKSSYEQYF. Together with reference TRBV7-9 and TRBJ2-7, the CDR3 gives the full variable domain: DTGVSQNPRHKITKRGQNVTFRCDPISEHNRLYWYRQTLGQGPEFLTYFQNEAQLEKSRLLSDRFSAERPKGSFSTLEIQRTEQGDSAMYLCASSLVSPSKSSYEQYFGPGTRLTVT.

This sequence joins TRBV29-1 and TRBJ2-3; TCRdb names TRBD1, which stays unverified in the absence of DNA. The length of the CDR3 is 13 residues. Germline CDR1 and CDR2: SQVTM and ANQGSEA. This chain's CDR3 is CSVAGESTDTQYF.

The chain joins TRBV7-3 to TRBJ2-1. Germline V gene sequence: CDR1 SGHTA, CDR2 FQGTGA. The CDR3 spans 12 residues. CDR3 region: CASSFGDNEQFF.